This passage covers 20 T cell receptor beta chains from one sample sequenced in a study of neurological immune-mediated disorders. TCRdb redid the calling of the 5' RACE reads with MiXCR, one entry per CDR3 protein. The sample includes about 16,000 distinct CDR3 sequences, about 20% seen only once; the top ten take 23%. Sequenced input: PBMCs. Source of these receptors: a man aged 45-65 years in good health.

In its sample, this clonotype ranks as medium-sized (0.01 to 0.1%). The chain carries TRBV29-1 and TRBJ1-2, with 7 bases matching TRBD1. The CDR3 contains 12 residues. The V gene's germline CDR1 is SQVTM and CDR2 ANQGSEA. The trim removed 7 bases at V and 7 bases at J, leaving 9 bases unmatched. Here the CDR3 reads CSAWDRSAGYTF. CDR3 nucleotides: TGCAGCGCATGGGACAGAAGCGCTGGCTACACCTTC.

The chain joins TRBV5-1 to TRBJ2-1; D is possibly TRBD1 (6 bases). V lost 4 bases and J lost 5, with 10 bases in between. Germline V gene sequence: CDR1 SGHRS, CDR2 YFSETQ. The CDR3 sequence is 13 residues long. The CDR3 loop reads CASSLQGNNEQFF. The CDR3 bases are TGCGCCAGCAGCCTACAGGGAAACAATGAGCAGTTCTTC.

V and J are TRBV28 and TRBJ2-7; D is ambiguous. The CDR3 consists of 12 residues. The germline V and J ends were trimmed by 2 bases and 2 bases, with 4 bases remaining between them. The germline gives CDR1 MDHEN, CDR2 SYDVKM. The CDR3, as DNA: TGTGCCAGCAGTTTAAATACCTACGAGCAGTACTTC. Protein sequence: CASSLNTYEQYF.

Relative to its sample, this clonotype is medium-sized (0.01 to 0.1%). The chain employs TRBV20-1 and TRBJ2-4; TRBD1 aligns across 9 bases. This CDR3 comprises 12 residues. Per the germline V gene, CDR1 is DFQATT and CDR2 is SNEGSKA (reference sequence). V lost 5 bases to trimming and J lost 8 bases; unmatched junction nucleotides: 4. CDR3 sequence (DNA): TGCAGTGCTGGACAGGGGTGGGACATTCAGTACTTC. Translation gives CSAGQGWDIQYF.

In its sample, this clonotype was seen a few times. The J gene is TRBJ2-1, the V gene TRBV25-1; no firm D call. The CDR3 covers 12 residues. Germline V gene sequence: CDR1 MGHDK, CDR2 SYGVNS. V was shortened by 4 bases and J by 4 bases, with 5 bases between the two germline ends. This CDR3 is CASSAEYNEQFF. The DNA of the CDR3 is TGTGCCAGCAGTGCAGAGTACAATGAGCAGTTCTTC.

Many counts were recorded for this clonotype. The chain carries TRBV6-5 and TRBJ2-2; tentatively, D is TRBD1 or TRBD2 (5 bases each). The V end was cut by 0 bases, the J end by 4 bases, with 12 bases between. Germline loops: CDR1 MNHEY, CDR2 SVGAGI. CDR3 size: 16 residues. CDR3 sequence: CASSYSSGTPTGELFF. Written as DNA, the CDR3 is TGTGCCAGCAGTTACTCTTCGGGGACCCCCACCGGGGAGCTGTTTTTT.

The CDR3 DNA reads as TGCAGTGCTCCGGTCCAAGAGACCCAGTACTTC. This translates into CSAPVQETQYF. The J gene is TRBJ2-5, the V gene TRBV20-1; D unresolved. Germline CDR1 reads DFQATT; CDR2 reads SNEGSKA (reference sequence). V was shortened by 5 bases and J by 1 base, with 5 bases between the two germline ends. CDR3 length equals 11 residues.

This clonotype was recorded many times. The chain carries TRBV29-1 and TRBJ1-2; 9 bases align to TRBD1. This CDR3 is 13 amino acids long. V lost 4 bases to trimming and J lost 8 bases; unmatched junction nucleotides: 8. Germline V gives CDR1 SQVTM, CDR2 ANQGSEA. CDR3 loop: CSVGDRGGGGYTF. In DNA, the CDR3 is TGCAGCGTTGGAGACAGGGGGGGCGGAGGCTACACCTTC.

By its share, this clonotype is medium-sized. This chain links TRBV20-1 with TRBJ2-1; no firm D call. In germline, CDR1 is DFQATT, CDR2 SNEGSKA (reference sequence). V was pared by 0 bases and J by 12 bases, with 9 bases between. The CDR3 consists of 11 residues. CDR3 in DNA: TGCAGTGCTAGAGATAACCCAGGGCAGTTCTTC. Translated, it gives CSARDNPGQFF.

This clonotype was counted ten times or more. The chain recombines TRBV12-3 or TRBV12-4 with TRBJ2-1, with TRBD2 as a possible D gene (5 bases). Trimming took off 7 bases at V and 3 bases at J, with 13 bases between the two ends. The length of the CDR3 is 14 residues. CDR3 amino acids: CASNKRYGYNEQFF. The CDR3 nucleotides are TGTGCCAGCAATAAGCGGTACGGCTACAATGAGCAGTTCTTC.

The sample holds many counts of this clonotype. The rearrangement uses TRBV20-1 and TRBJ2-3; D remains ambiguous. The CDR3 runs 15 residues. V was shortened by 2 bases and J by 2 bases, with 14 bases between the two germline ends. CDR1 DFQATT and CDR2 SNEGSKA come from the germline V gene (reference sequence). The CDR3: CSARRRNGYTDTQYF. The CDR3 nucleotides are TGCAGTGCTAGACGGCGAAACGGGTACACAGATACGCAGTATTTT.

By sample fraction, this clonotype is medium-sized. CDR3 in amino acids: CASSHPLRGYTF. In DNA form, the CDR3 reads TGTGCCAGCAGCCACCCCCTCCGGGGCTACACCTTC. The rearrangement joins TRBV5-8 to TRBJ1-2; D gene uncertain. CDR3 length equals 12 residues. The germline V gene has CDR1 SGHTS and CDR2 YDEGEE. V lost 4 bases and J lost 8, with 12 bases in between.

This clonotype was seen more than once but under ten times. The chain couples TRBV20-1 to TRBJ2-3; D ambiguous. Germline values: CDR1 DFQATT, CDR2 SNEGSKA (reference sequence). V was shortened by 6 bases and J by 1 base, with 14 bases between the two germline ends. The CDR3 extends over 14 amino acids. The CDR3 DNA sequence: TGCAGTGCGAGGCCCCACGGCGGCACAGATACGCAGTATTTT. It translates to CSARPHGGTDTQYF.

This clonotype was counted many times. V is TRBV6-5 and J is TRBJ2-4; D tentatively reads TRBD1 or TRBD2 (5 bases each). The CDR3 totals 13 residues. Germline V gives CDR1 MNHEY, CDR2 SVGAGI. Trimming took 4 bases from V and 4 from J, leaving 8 bases between them. This chain's CDR3 is CASSWDPKNIQYF. The CDR3 DNA sequence: TGTGCCAGCAGTTGGGACCCTAAAAACATTCAGTACTTC.

J is TRBJ2-1 and V is TRBV2, with D tentatively TRBD2 (6 bases). The germline gives CDR1 SNHLY, CDR2 FYNNEI. The CDR3 is 14 amino acids. Trimming shortened V by 2 bases and J by 6 bases, and 11 bases separated the two germline ends. The CDR3 loop is CASSEMEGGNEQFF. DNA for the CDR3: TGTGCCAGCAGTGAAATGGAGGGCGGCAATGAGCAGTTCTTC.

As regards this clonotype: Sequence at one end of the junction differs from germline and may be a read error. This chain uses TRBV20-1 with TRBJ2-7; possible D gene TRBD2, 6 bases. CDR3 size: 12 residues. Looked up from germline, CDR1 is DFQATT and CDR2 is SNEGSKA (reference sequence). CDR3 loop: CSARWTKVEQYF. The DNA of the CDR3 is TGCAGTGCTAGGTGGACTAAGGTCGAGCAGTACTTT.

Many counts were recorded for this clonotype. This rearrangement joins TRBV3-1 to TRBJ2-3; D is perhaps TRBD2 (6 bases). The V gene lost 4 bases and the J gene lost 5 bases, with 16 bases spanning the gap. The CDR3 is 15 amino acids. Germline CDR1 and CDR2: LGHDT and YNNKEL (reference sequence). The CDR3 DNA reads TGTGCCAGCAGCCGGCGGGAAAATAAAAAAGATACGCAGTATTTT. This sequence encodes CASSRRENKKDTQYF.

This rearrangement joins TRBV7-2 to TRBJ2-7; 7 positions agree with TRBD2. CDR3 length: 15 amino acids. The junction had 8 bases not matched to a gene; V was cut back by 4 bases and J by 2 bases. Germline CDR1 and CDR2: SGHTA and FQGNSA. CDR3 loop: CASSSGTGGTYEQYF. The CDR3 DNA reads TGTGCCAGCAGCTCAGGGACGGGGGGAACCTACGAGCAGTACTTC.

This clonotype was seen at least ten times. The chain is built from TRBV12-3 or TRBV12-4 and TRBJ2-1; possibly TRBD2 for D (6 bases). V shed 3 bases and J shed 6 bases, with 12 bases lying between them. The CDR3 is 14 residues long. This CDR3 reads CASSLGLQGNEQFF. CDR3 nucleotide sequence: TGTGCCAGCAGTTTGGGACTGCAGGGCAATGAGCAGTTCTTC.

This clonotype has at least ten counts. The gene calls are TRBV27 and TRBJ2-1; D not certain. The CDR3 is made up of 13 amino acids. Germline CDR1 and CDR2: MNHEY and SMNVEV (reference sequence). V shed 10 bases and J shed 5 bases, with 15 bases lying between them. The CDR3 protein is CATLDSPNNEQFF. CDR3 in DNA: TGTGCCACCCTTGACTCTCCGAACAATGAGCAGTTCTTC.